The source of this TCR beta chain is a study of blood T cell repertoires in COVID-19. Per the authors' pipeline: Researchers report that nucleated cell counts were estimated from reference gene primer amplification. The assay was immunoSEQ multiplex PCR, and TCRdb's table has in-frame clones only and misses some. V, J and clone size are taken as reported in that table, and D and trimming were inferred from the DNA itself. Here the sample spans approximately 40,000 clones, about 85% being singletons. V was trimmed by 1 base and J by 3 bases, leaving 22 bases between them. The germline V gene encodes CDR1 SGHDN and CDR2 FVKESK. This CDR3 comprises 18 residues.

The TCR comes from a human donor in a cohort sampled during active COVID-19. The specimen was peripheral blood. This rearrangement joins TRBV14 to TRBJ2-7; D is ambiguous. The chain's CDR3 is CASSQAPPQKVGSYEQYF. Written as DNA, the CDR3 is TGTGCCAGCAGCCAAGCCCCCCCACAGAAAGTGGGTAGCTACGAGCAGTACTTC.